These 26 T cell receptor beta chains were all obtained from the same sample, sequenced in a study of blood T cell dynamics during melanoma immunotherapy. Time point: pre-treatment baseline. Assay used: immunoSEQ multiplex PCR; TCRdb lists only in-frame clones, some missing. The sample records approximately 25,000 clones, around 88% being singletons. Sequenced here: blood, sampled from a patient treated with checkpoint blockade. The receptors stem from a human donor with melanoma.

CDR3 nucleotides: TGTGCCAGCAGCTTAGGGTTGGCTAGCGGAGGGTCAGAGACCCAGTACTTC. This gives the protein CASSLGLASGGSETQYF. The J gene is TRBJ2-5, the V gene TRBV11-3; 7 nucleotides line up with TRBD2. J lost 4 bases, V lost 1 base, and 12 bases had no gene match. Per germline, CDR1 SGHNT and CDR2 YENEEA. The CDR3 spans 17 residues. The whole variable domain, filled in from reference TRBV11-3 and TRBJ2-5, reads EAGVVQSPRYKIIEKKQPVAFWCNPISGHNTLYWYLQNLGQGPELLIRYENEEAVDDSQLPKDRFSAERLKGVDSTLKIQPAELGDSAVYLCASSLGLASGGSETQYFGPGTRLLVL.

The V gene is TRBV5-1, the J gene TRBJ2-1; 11 bases match TRBD1. The CDR3 consists of 15 residues. J was trimmed by 10 bases and V by 0 bases; bases with no gene match: 6. The germline gives CDR1 SGHRS, CDR2 YFSETQ. Here the CDR3 DNA reads TGCGCCAGCAGCTTGGAGGGACAGGGGGTTCGGGAGCAGTTCTTC. Translating gives CASSLEGQGVREQFF.

This chain joins TRBV19 and TRBJ1-1, with D possibly being TRBD1 (6 bases). Germline CDR1 LNHDA, CDR2 SQIVND (reference sequence). The CDR3 loop spans 19 amino acids. V lost 7 bases and J 0 bases, leaving 27 bases between the germline ends. The CDR3 region is CASNNSTTTGTPMNTEAFF. CDR3 in DNA: TGTGCCAGTAATAATTCGACAACGACCGGGACACCCATGAACACTGAAGCTTTCTTT.

The rearrangement joins TRBV9 to TRBJ2-3, with 8 bases that match TRBD2. Germline CDR1 and CDR2: SGDLS and YYNGEE. CDR3 size: 16 residues. J gave up 2 bases and V 4 bases, and 9 bases lay outside the gene matches. The CDR3 reads CASSLREGSFTDTQYF. The CDR3 DNA reads TGTGCCAGCAGCCTTCGGGAGGGGAGTTTCACAGATACGCAGTATTTT.

J is TRBJ2-5 and V is TRBV5-4; 12 bases match TRBD2. Germline CDR1 is SGHNT and CDR2 is YYREEE (reference sequence). After removal of 4 bases from V and 5 bases from J, the junction contained 12 bases not matched to a gene. This CDR3 region has 17 residues. CDR3 in DNA: TGTGCCAGCAGCCGGGGGGGGACTAGCGGGTCCTCGGAGACCCAGTACTTC. Protein product: CASSRGGTSGSSETQYF.

The V gene is TRBV7-9, the J gene TRBJ2-5; perhaps TRBD2 as D (7 bases). Matching the DNA end better, TRBJ2-7 makes the J call doubtful. Looked up from germline, CDR1 is SEHNR and CDR2 is FQNEAQ (reference sequence). The CDR3 has 13 amino acids. The CDR3 region is CASLQGGDYEQYF. Here the CDR3 DNA reads TGTGCCAGTTTACAGGGAGGGGATTACGAGCAGTACTTC.

The chain joins TRBV2 to TRBJ2-5; D is perhaps TRBD2 (5 bases). The better agreement between TRBJ2-7 and the DNA end casts doubt on the J call. This CDR3 is built from 12 residues. CDR1 and CDR2 (germline): SNHLY, FYNNEI. The CDR3 nucleotides are TGTGCCAGCATTAGAGGGAGCTACGAGCAGTACTTC. Translating gives CASIRGSYEQYF.

This chain connects TRBV5-4 to TRBJ1-1, with TRBD1 identical over 11 bases. Germline CDR1 is SGHNT and CDR2 is YYREEE (reference sequence). The CDR3 totals 17 residues. Unmatched junction bases numbered 8, after V lost 3 bases and J lost 1 base. The CDR3 region is CASSSGGTGGPNTEAFF. DNA of the CDR3: TGTGCCAGCAGCTCTGGGGGGACAGGGGGACCGAACACTGAAGCTTTCTTT.

This chain joins TRBV7-3 and TRBJ2-3; 7 positions match TRBD2. The CDR3 runs 13 residues. Germline V CDR1 and CDR2: SGHTA, FQGTGA. V dropped 8 bases and J dropped 3; count of bases not matched to a gene: 5. The CDR3 protein is CASGRAGTDTQYF. In DNA form, the CDR3 reads TGTGCCAGCGGGAGGGCTGGTACAGATACGCAGTATTTT.

V usage is TRBV28 and J usage is TRBJ2-5; D ambiguous. The CDR3 sequence is 14 residues long. V was clipped by 1 base and J by 2 bases, with 8 bases between them. The germline V gene has CDR1 MDHEN and CDR2 SYDVKM. Written as DNA, the CDR3 is TGTGCCAGCAGTTTATTTGGAGCACAAGAGACCCAGTACTTC. Residues: CASSLFGAQETQYF.

The V call is TRBV19, the J call TRBJ2-1; 12 bases are a match to TRBD2. Germline lookup yields CDR1 LNHDA and CDR2 SQIVND (reference sequence). Trimming cost V 3 bases and J 9 bases; bases outside gene matches: 9. The CDR3 is made up of 16 amino acids. CDR3 amino acids: CASSIRASGRAGEQFF. The CDR3 DNA is TGTGCCAGTAGTATTCGCGCTAGCGGGAGGGCCGGTGAGCAGTTCTTC.

This chain uses TRBV10-3 with TRBJ1-4, with D perhaps matching TRBD1 (5 bases). The CDR3 is 15 amino acids. V dropped 0 bases and J dropped 2 bases, with 7 bases sitting between them. Germline V gives CDR1 ENHRY, CDR2 SYGVKD. The CDR3 coding sequence is TGTGCCATCAGTGAGTCTAGACAGACTAATGAAAAACTGTTTTTT. Translating it yields CAISESRQTNEKLFF.

The chain recombines TRBV11-2 with TRBJ1-6; D unresolved. With 3 bases removed from V and 7 bases from J, the gap between germline ends came to 10 bases. This CDR3 is 14 amino acids long. Germline lookup yields CDR1 SGHAT and CDR2 FQNNGV. The CDR3 sequence: CASSFDGRNSPLHF. CDR3 nucleotide sequence: TGTGCCAGCAGCTTTGACGGACGAAATTCACCCCTCCACTTT. Combining the CDR3 with reference TRBV11-2 and TRBJ1-6 gives the whole variable domain EAGVAQSPRYKIIEKRQSVAFWCNPISGHATLYWYQQILGQGPKLLIQFQNNGVVDDSQLPKDRFSAERLKGVDSTLKIQPAKLEDSAVYLCASSFDGRNSPLHFGNGTRLTVT.

The gene calls are TRBV6-1 and TRBJ2-1; D is perhaps TRBD2 (5 bases). This CDR3 spans 15 amino acids. The germline V gene encodes CDR1 MNHNS and CDR2 SASEGT. Trimming cost V 4 bases and J 8 bases, with 18 bases left between them. CDR3 DNA sequence: TGTGCCAGCAGTGTCCGGGATTCCTACGGGGATGAGCAGTTCTTC. Amino acid sequence: CASSVRDSYGDEQFF.

The rearrangement joins TRBV19 to TRBJ2-5; 13 bases are a match to TRBD2. With 3 bases clipped from V and 5 bases from J, the junction kept 12 bases outside the gene matches. This CDR3 is 18 amino acids long. CDR1 is LNHDA, CDR2 SQIVND, per germline (reference sequence). The CDR3 sequence is CASSILLAGLAGRETQYF. In nucleotides, the CDR3 is TGTGCCAGTAGTATCCTCCTGGCGGGACTAGCGGGACGGGAGACCCAGTACTTC.

The J gene is TRBJ1-4, the V gene TRBV2; 10 bases map to TRBD1. Germline V gene lookup returns CDR1 SNHLY and CDR2 FYNNEI. The CDR3 consists of 14 residues. Germline trimming cut 6 bases from V and 6 bases from J; bases unmatched to any gene: 4. The CDR3 protein is CASRDRGHDEKLFF. CDR3 DNA: TGTGCCAGCAGAGACAGGGGGCACGATGAAAAACTGTTTTTT. Combining the CDR3 with reference TRBV2 and TRBJ1-4 gives the whole variable domain EPEVTQTPSHQVTQMGQEVILRCVPISNHLYFYWYRQILGQKVEFLVSFYNNEISEKSEIFDDQFSVERPDGSNFTLKIRSTKLEDSAMYFCASRDRGHDEKLFFGSGTQLSVL.

This chain connects TRBV5-6 to TRBJ2-7, with D perhaps matching TRBD1 or TRBD2 (6 bases each). With 4 bases removed from V and 0 bases from J, the gap between germline ends came to 14 bases. This CDR3 is built from 15 residues. The V gene's germline CDR1 is SGHDT and CDR2 YYEEEE. CDR3 residues: CASSPVGGTSYEQYF. In nucleotides, the CDR3 is TGTGCCAGCAGCCCAGTGGGGGGCACCTCCTACGAGCAGTACTTC. The full variable domain, its missing parts supplied by reference TRBV5-6 and TRBJ2-7, is DAGVTQSPTHLIKTRGQQVTLRCSPKSGHDTVSWYQQALGQGPQFIFQYYEEEERQRGNFPDRFSGHQFPNYSSELNVNALLLGDSALYLCASSPVGGTSYEQYFGPGTRLTVT.

The chain is built from TRBV7-8 and TRBJ1-4; 7 nucleotides agree with TRBD1. The CDR3 runs to 15 residues. The V segment lost 3 bases and the J segment 7 bases; nucleotides outside the gene matches: 8. Germline V gene sequence: CDR1 SGHVS, CDR2 FQNEAQ. The CDR3 is CASSFLGGASEKLFF. CDR3 nucleotides: TGTGCCAGCAGCTTTTTAGGGGGCGCTAGTGAAAAACTGTTTTTT.

In its sample, this clone was seen once. This chain joins TRBV5-1 and TRBJ2-3, with 9 bases fitting TRBD2. CDR3 length equals 15 residues. Trimming took 4 bases from V and 2 from J; bases not matched to a gene: 5. Looked up from germline, CDR1 is SGHRS and CDR2 is YFSETQ. The CDR3 loop is CASSLIAGATDTQYF. DNA of the CDR3: TGCGCCAGCAGCCTAATAGCGGGAGCCACAGATACGCAGTATTTT.

The chain uses TRBV28 and TRBJ2-7, with D maybe TRBD2 (6 bases). CDR3 length: 13 residues. Trimming took 6 bases from V and 6 from J, leaving 15 bases between them. CDR1 and CDR2 (germline): MDHEN, SYDVKM. As DNA, the CDR3 is TGTGCCAGCAGCCCGCCCGTCGGGGGCGAGCAGTACTTC. Translating it yields CASSPPVGGEQYF.

V is TRBV7-3 and J is TRBJ2-3; D not certain. This CDR3 is 16 amino acids long. Germline V gives CDR1 SGHTA, CDR2 FQGTGA. V dropped 5 bases and J dropped 7 bases, with 22 bases sitting between them. CDR3 nucleotides: TGTGCCAGCAGCCCAGAGGCCCACACCCGCGGTCATACGCAGTATTTT. Protein product: CASSPEAHTRGHTQYF.

The chain employs TRBV2 and TRBJ1-1; 7 nucleotides line up with TRBD1. CDR1 and CDR2 (germline): SNHLY, FYNNEI. Trimming cost V 11 bases and J 0 bases; bases outside gene matches: 12. CDR3 length: 15 residues. The CDR3 spells CAGKQGWSMNTEAFF. The DNA for the CDR3 is TGTGCCGGAAAACAGGGGTGGAGTATGAACACTGAAGCTTTCTTT.

This clone was picked up one time. The DNA for the CDR3 is TGTGCCAGCAGCTTAGGGGGGCAGCTAAGCTCCTACGAGCAGTACTTC. It specifies CASSLGGQLSSYEQYF. The V call is TRBV11-2, the J call TRBJ2-7; TRBD1 might be the D (6 bases). This CDR3 contains 16 residues. From germline, CDR1 is SGHAT and CDR2 FQNNGV. V dropped 1 base and J dropped 0 bases, with 13 bases sitting between them.

This chain connects TRBV5-1 to TRBJ2-7; D might be TRBD2 (6 bases). Germline CDR1 reads SGHRS; CDR2 reads YFSETQ. There are 13 residues in the CDR3. V was shortened by 4 bases and J by 6 bases, with 14 bases between the two germline ends. The chain's CDR3 is CASSTSSAGEQYF. DNA for the CDR3: TGCGCCAGCAGCACCTCTAGCGCCGGCGAGCAGTACTTC.

The rearrangement joins TRBV5-8 to TRBJ2-1, with 14 nucleotides matching TRBD2. The CDR3 loop spans 15 amino acids. Germline CDR1 reads SGHTS; CDR2 reads YDEGEE. The junction had 2 bases not matched to a gene; V was cut back by 0 bases and J by 9 bases. CDR3 amino acids: CASSLGLAGGSEQFF. For the CDR3, the DNA is TGTGCCAGCAGCTTGGGACTAGCGGGAGGGTCTGAGCAGTTCTTC.

The V and J genes are TRBV6-4 and TRBJ2-3, with a tentative D call TRBD2 (6 bases). The V gene lost 6 bases and the J gene lost 5 bases, with 15 bases spanning the gap. This CDR3 has 14 residues. The germline V gene encodes CDR1 MRHNA and CDR2 SNTAGT. The CDR3 DNA reads TGTGCCAGCAGACCCGGGAGTCGGGGAGATACGCAGTATTTT. This sequence encodes CASRPGSRGDTQYF.